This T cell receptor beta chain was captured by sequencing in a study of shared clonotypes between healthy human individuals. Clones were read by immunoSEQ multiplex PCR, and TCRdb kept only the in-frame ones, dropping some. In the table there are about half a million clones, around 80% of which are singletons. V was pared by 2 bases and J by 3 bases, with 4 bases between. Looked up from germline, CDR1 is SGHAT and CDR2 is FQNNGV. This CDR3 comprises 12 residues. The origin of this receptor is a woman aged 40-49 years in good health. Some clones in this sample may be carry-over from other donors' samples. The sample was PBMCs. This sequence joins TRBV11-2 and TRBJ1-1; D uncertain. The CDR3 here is CASSLPYTEAFF. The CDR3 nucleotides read TGTGCCAGCAGCTTACCGTACACTGAAGCTTTCTTT. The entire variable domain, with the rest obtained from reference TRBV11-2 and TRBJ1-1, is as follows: EAGVAQSPRYKIIEKRQSVAFWCNPISGHATLYWYQQILGQGPKLLIQFQNNGVVDDSQLPKDRFSAERLKGVDSTLKIQPAKLEDSAVYLCASSLPYTEAFFGQGTRLTVV.